What follows are 5 T cell receptor beta chains derived from one specimen sequenced in a study of T cells after yellow fever vaccination. TCRdb fed the 5' RACE reads into MiXCR, producing one record per CDR3 protein. The profile shows around 590,000 distinct CDR3 sequences, around an eighth of them singletons. Sequencing used PBMCs, obtained on the day of the yellow fever booster vaccination. Receptor source: a man aged 30 to 39 who received the YFV17D yellow fever vaccine.

The chain couples TRBV6-1 to TRBJ2-7; 7 nucleotides align to TRBD2. The germline V gene has CDR1 MNHNS and CDR2 SASEGT. This CDR3 region has 15 residues. Unmatched junction bases numbered 9, after V lost 1 base and J lost 6 bases. The CDR3 nucleotides read TGTGCCAGCAGTGAAGACGGGAGGAGCTTCGGCGAGCAGTACTTC. Translated: CASSEDGRSFGEQYF.

The chain carries TRBV12-3 or TRBV12-4 and TRBJ2-1; 12 nucleotides align to TRBD2. The CDR3 covers 14 residues. Trimming removed 7 bases from V and 7 bases from J; junction bases left unmatched: 5. Here the CDR3 reads CASNLAGGGNEQFF. The CDR3, as DNA: TGTGCCAGCAATCTAGCGGGAGGGGGGAATGAGCAGTTCTTC.

The V and J genes are TRBV7-6 and TRBJ2-7; 9 bases align to TRBD2. The ends lost 7 bases at V and 6 bases at J; junction bases unmatched: 13. This CDR3 has 15 amino acids. Germline values: CDR1 SGHVS, CDR2 FNYEAQ. The CDR3 sequence: CASTPSGIFLSEQYF. In nucleotides, the CDR3 is TGTGCCAGCACCCCTAGCGGGATATTTTTGTCCGAGCAGTACTTC.

J is TRBJ2-1 and V is TRBV3-1; tentatively, D is TRBD1 or TRBD2 (5 bases each). V lost 1 base and J 10 bases, leaving 8 bases between the germline ends. Germline V lookup: CDR1 LGHDT, CDR2 YNNKEL (reference sequence). CDR3 size: 12 residues. CDR3 nucleotides: TGTGCCAGCAGCCAAGTTGAGGGGGAGCAGTTCTTC. Amino acid sequence: CASSQVEGEQFF.

This clonotype occurred a few times. V is TRBV7-9 and J is TRBJ1-1, with D uncertain. The CDR3 sequence is 14 residues long. The V gene lost 1 base and the J gene lost 4 bases, with 10 bases spanning the gap. Germline V gives CDR1 SEHNR, CDR2 FQNEAQ (reference sequence). CDR3 sequence (DNA): TGTGCCAGCAGCTTAGAGTATGTTGGCACTGAAGCTTTCTTT. Amino acid sequence: CASSLEYVGTEAFF.